This T cell receptor (beta chain) was profiled in a study of T cells in Graves' hyperthyroidism and ophthalmopathy. Study at large: Before any treatment, at initial diagnosis, peripheral blood was collected. Study observations and caveats: Expanded thyroid clonotypes (above 0.001) were mostly also found in blood.

The PBMCs were taken from approximately 11 ml of fresh peripheral blood. TCR beta CDR3 regions were amplified from RNA transcripts. The HTBI primer set was used in a first-round RT-PCR of the TCR CDR3. TCRdb processed the multiplex PCR reads anew with MiXCR; each CDR3 protein has one entry. Of hundreds of thousands of distinct CDR3 sequences in the sample, about 20% were seen once. Turning to this clonotype: Its antigen is as yet unknown.

The length of the CDR3 is 19 residues. After removal of 2 bases from V and 5 bases from J, the junction contained 9 bases not matched to a gene. The germline V gene has CDR1 SGHTA and CDR2 FQGNSA. This chain joins TRBV7-2 and TRBJ2-1, with 16 bases fitting TRBD2. This TCR derives from a man aged 35 to 55 with Graves' ophthalmopathy. Sequencing input: blood. The CDR3 DNA sequence: TGTGCCAGCAGCTTACTTGTTGGGACTAGCGGGAGGGTCCACAATGAGCAGTTCTTC. It is translated as CASSLLVGTSGRVHNEQFF.